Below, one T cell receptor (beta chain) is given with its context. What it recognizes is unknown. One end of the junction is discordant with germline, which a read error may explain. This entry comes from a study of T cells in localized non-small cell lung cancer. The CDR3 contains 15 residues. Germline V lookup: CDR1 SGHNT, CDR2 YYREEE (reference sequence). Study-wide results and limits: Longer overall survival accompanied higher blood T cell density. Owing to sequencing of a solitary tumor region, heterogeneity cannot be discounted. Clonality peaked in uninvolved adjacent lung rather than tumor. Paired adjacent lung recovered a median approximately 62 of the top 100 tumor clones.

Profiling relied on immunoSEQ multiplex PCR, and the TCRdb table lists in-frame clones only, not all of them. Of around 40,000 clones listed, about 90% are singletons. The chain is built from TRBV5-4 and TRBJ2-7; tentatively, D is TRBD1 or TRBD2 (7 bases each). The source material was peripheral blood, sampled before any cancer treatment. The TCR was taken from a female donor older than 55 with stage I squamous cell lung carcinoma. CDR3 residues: CASSPAGQKAYEQCF. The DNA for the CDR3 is TGTGCCAGCAGCCCAGCGGGACAGAAAGCCTACGAGCAGTGCTTC.